This entry features one T cell receptor (beta chain) sequence. The antigen remains unidentified. This sample is part of a study of T cells after yellow fever vaccination. Study results and limitations: It was a weaker secondary response, yet one that peaked faster, at day 5 versus 15.

CDR3 size: 16 residues. Trimming took 3 bases from V and 3 from J, leaving 15 bases between them. In germline, CDR1 is MNHEY, CDR2 SMNVEV (reference sequence). TCRdb recomputed calls from the 5' RACE reads with MiXCR, one row per CDR3 protein. The repertoire includes 500,000 to 650,000 distinct CDR3 sequences, over 9% of them detected once, and about 15% sits in the top ten. This specimen consisted of PBMCs, obtained on the day of the yellow fever booster vaccination. The sequence came from a man aged 25 to 45 who received the YFV17D yellow fever vaccine. The V gene is TRBV27, the J gene TRBJ1-5, with no clear D. For the CDR3, the DNA is TGTGCCAGCAGTTTTTTACCCCGCCGGGCCAATCAGCCCCAGCATTTT. Its translation is CASSFLPRRANQPQHF.